A selection of T cell receptor beta chains follows, all from one sample in a study of response to subunit inactivated influenza vaccine. One entry per CDR3 protein results from TCRdb running MiXCR on the RT-PCR reads. The sample includes around 760,000 distinct CDR3 sequences, over 11% of them seen just once. The sequencing here drew on PBMCs from blood, taken less than 15 days before vaccination. The receptors were gathered from a man in his fifties who received an inactivated influenza vaccine. Each CDR3 is given with its conserved first and last residue. A D gene is named only where the DNA matches it firmly. Size is stated for part of the rows, as once, few or many counts, or as a class when the clone is expanded.

J gene | V gene | clone size | D gene | CDR3 DNA | CDR3 protein
TRBJ2-2 | TRBV20-1 | NA | NA | TGCAGTGCTAGAGGTAACCGAAGGTTTGAGGCCGGGGAGCTGTTTTTT | CSARGNRRFEAGELFF
TRBJ2-1 | TRBV20-1 | few | NA | TGCAGTGCCAATAGGGGGTCCTCGGGCAATGAGCAGTTCTTC | CSANRGSSGNEQFF
TRBJ1-1 | TRBV5-1 | many | NA | TGCGCCAGCAGCTTGTTTGGAGGGGAAGGAACTGAAGCTTTCTTT | CASSLFGGEGTEAFF
TRBJ2-6 | TRBV12-3/TRBV12-4 | NA | NA | TGTGCCAGCAGTTCTTCTGGTAGGGGGGAATCTGGGGCCAACGTCCTGACTTTC | CASSSSGRGESGANVLTF
TRBJ1-4 | TRBV20-1 | NA | NA | TGCAGTGCTAGGCCCCGGGGTAATGAAAAACTGTTTTTT | CSARPRGNEKLFF
TRBJ1-5 | TRBV4-3 | few | NA | TGCGCCAGCAGCCAAGCCTTTCCTGGACAGAGAATGAATCAGCCCCAGCATTTT | CASSQAFPGQRMNQPQHF
TRBJ2-7 | TRBV20-1 | NA | TRBD1 | TGCAGTGCTAGAGCCGGGACAGGGGGGGAGTACGAGCAGTACTTC | CSARAGTGGEYEQYF
TRBJ2-1 | TRBV5-1 | few | TRBD2 | TGCGCCAGCAGCTTGGCAAGCGGGGGTTTAGATGAGCAGTTCTTC | CASSLASGGLDEQFF
TRBJ2-3 | TRBV5-1 | NA | NA | TGCGCCAGCAGCATTGGACACGGGGCGGATACGCAGTATTTT | CASSIGHGADTQYF
TRBJ2-1 | TRBV4-3 | few | NA | TGCGCCAGCAGCCAGGGTGGGCGGCCTCCCTACAATGAGCAGTTCTTC | CASSQGGRPPYNEQFF
TRBJ2-1 | TRBV5-5 | few | NA | TGTGCCAGCAGCCGTACCCCCCGGGACAAGAACTACAATGAGCAGTTCTTC | CASSRTPRDKNYNEQFF
TRBJ1-1 | TRBV3-1 | NA | NA | TGTGCCAGCAGCCCCTTAGGCACACGGGTCACTGAAGCTTTCTTT | CASSPLGTRVTEAFF
TRBJ2-5 | TRBV20-1 | many | TRBD1 | TGCAGTGCAATGAAGGACAGGGCACAAGAGACCCAGTACTTC | CSAMKDRAQETQYF
TRBJ2-1 | TRBV27 | NA | NA | TGTGCCAGCGGGGTAGAGTACGGGCCTTACAATGAGCAGTTCTTC | CASGVEYGPYNEQFF
TRBJ2-1 | TRBV3-1 | few | TRBD2 | TGTGCCAGCAGCCAAGGGGCCGGGGGGAATGAGCAGTTCTTC | CASSQGAGGNEQFF
TRBJ2-7 | TRBV7-2 | few | NA | TGTGCCAGCAGCTTAGGTGGACAGCCCTACGAGCAGTACTTC | CASSLGGQPYEQYF
TRBJ2-7 | TRBV28 | few | NA | TGTGCCAGCAGCGTGGGGGGATCTTCCTCCTACGAGCAGTACTTC | CASSVGGSSSYEQYF
TRBJ2-1 | TRBV6-2/TRBV6-3 | NA | NA | TGTGCCAGCAGTCCGCACTCCTACAATGAGCAGTTCTTC | CASSPHSYNEQFF
TRBJ2-2 | TRBV5-1 | many | TRBD2 | TGCGCCAGCAGCGTTGGAGATCTAGCGGGAGTATGGACCGGGGAGCTGTTTTTT | CASSVGDLAGVWTGELFF
TRBJ1-4 | TRBV5-1 | few | NA | TGCGCCAGCAGCGGCACCGGGACTTATAATGAAAAACTGTTTTTT | CASSGTGTYNEKLFF
TRBJ1-1 | TRBV12-3/TRBV12-4 | few | TRBD1 | TGTGCCAGCAGTTCTCTTGGGACAGGGAACACTGAAGCTTTCTTT | CASSSLGTGNTEAFF
TRBJ2-1 | TRBV11-2 | many | TRBD2 | TGTGCCAGCAGCTTAGTTCCCGGGACTAGCGGGAGGGCCAATGAGCAGTTCTTC | CASSLVPGTSGRANEQFF
TRBJ1-2 | TRBV2 | few | NA | TGTGCCAGCAGCGGAGGGGGTACTTATGGCTACACCTTC | CASSGGGTYGYTF
TRBJ1-2 | TRBV7-8 | NA | NA | TGTGCCAGCAGCGATACGACGGCCCGGTATGGCTACACCTTC | CASSDTTARYGYTF
TRBJ2-3 | TRBV5-1 | NA | NA | TGCGCCAGCAGCTCGCGAGGGGAGAATACGCAGTATTTT | CASSSRGENTQYF
TRBJ2-5 | TRBV5-1 | many | NA | TGCGCCAGCAGCTTGGGTATTGGTTACAGCCAAGAGACCCAGTACTTC | CASSLGIGYSQETQYF
TRBJ2-2 | TRBV10-3 | few | TRBD2 | TGTGCCGCGACTAGCGGGAACACCGGGGAGCTGTTTTTT | CAATSGNTGELFF
TRBJ2-3 | TRBV10-3 | few | NA | TGTGCCATCAGACCCGTAGCAGGGAAAGGGACAGATACGCAGTATTTT | CAIRPVAGKGTDTQYF
TRBJ1-5 | TRBV4-2 | many | NA | TGTGCCAGCAGTCAAGACAGACATCAGCCCCAGCATTTT | CASSQDRHQPQHF
TRBJ2-1 | TRBV19 | few | NA | TGTGCCAGTAGTCCGGACCGGGGCAATGAGCAGTTCTTC | CASSPDRGNEQFF
TRBJ2-4 | TRBV20-1 | NA | NA | TGCAGCCCCAGGACAGAATCCAGCATTCAGTACTTC | CSPRTESSIQYF
TRBJ1-1 | TRBV6-1 | few | TRBD1 | TGTGCCAGCAGAACCTTACTCCGGGACAGGCTGAACACTGAAGCTTTCTTT | CASRTLLRDRLNTEAFF
TRBJ2-5 | TRBV5-5 | NA | NA | TGTGCCAGCAGCCTCTCTGGGGGCCCGGGAGAGACCCAGTACTTC | CASSLSGGPGETQYF
TRBJ2-7 | TRBV9 | NA | TRBD2 | TGTGCCAGCAGCGTAGCAGCGGGAGCCTCATCCGAGCAGTACTTC | CASSVAAGASSEQYF
TRBJ2-2 | TRBV5-1 | NA | NA | TGCGCCAGCAGCTCCCTAGTCGGACCGGCGAACACCGGGGAGCTGTTTTTT | CASSSLVGPANTGELFF
TRBJ2-7 | TRBV29-1 | NA | NA | TGCAGCGTTGAAGAGGATGACAGTAGCTCCTACGAGCAGTACTTC | CSVEEDDSSSYEQYF
TRBJ1-2 | TRBV12-3/TRBV12-4 | few | TRBD1 | TGTGCCAGCAGTCCCACCCCAGGGGGCAAGGGCTACACCTTC | CASSPTPGGKGYTF
TRBJ2-1 | TRBV7-9 | NA | TRBD2 | TGTGCCAGCAGCTTACCCAAGACTAGCGGGAGTTCCGGTGAGCAGTTCTTC | CASSLPKTSGSSGEQFF
TRBJ2-5 | TRBV24-1 | many | NA | TGTGCCACCAGTGATACCCGGGAGACCCAGTACTTC | CATSDTRETQYF
TRBJ2-2 | TRBV12-3/TRBV12-4 | many | NA | TGTGCCAGCAGTTCCCGGGGGGCTTACACCGGGGAGCTGTTTTTT | CASSSRGAYTGELFF
TRBJ2-7 | TRBV20-1 | many | NA | TGCAGTGCTGCCCCACTCCGACAGGGAGGGATATACGAGCAGTACTTC | CSAAPLRQGGIYEQYF
TRBJ1-1 | TRBV11-1 | NA | NA | TGTGCCAGCAGCTCACGGATTATTGGGACTGAAGCTTTCTTT | CASSSRIIGTEAFF
TRBJ2-1 | TRBV4-2 | NA | NA | TGTGCCAGCAGCCTGGGGCTATCCAACAATGAGCAGTTCTTC | CASSLGLSNNEQFF